This is a list of T cell receptor beta chains from one sample in a study of OX40 agonist ivuxolimab in advanced cancers. Sequenced by immunoSEQ multiplex PCR; TCRdb stores in-frame clones only, minus some. The data contain around 80,000 clones, approximately 95% of them singletons. The material sequenced was CD4+ or CD8+ T cells sorted from blood, taken in a trial of the OX40 agonist ivuxolimab. These receptors were collected from an adult with an advanced solid tumor such as melanoma, head and neck, liver or kidney cancer. Both conserved end residues are part of each CDR3. D genes are given only for firm matches. Rows may omit the clone size; those that give it use once, few, many or a size class.

cdr3_nt: TGTGCCAGCAGCTTAGTCCCCGGGACAGGGGGTAAGGAGCAGTACTTC
cdr3_aa: CASSLVPGTGGKEQYF
d_call: TRBD1
clone_size: NA
cdr3_length: 16
j_call: TRBJ2-7
v_call: TRBV7-9

cdr3_nt: TGTGCCAGCTCACCAGGAGACCTACTGAATGGCTACACCTTC
cdr3_aa: CASSPGDLLNGYTF
d_call: NA
clone_size: NA
cdr3_length: 14
j_call: TRBJ1-2
v_call: TRBV18

cdr3_nt: TGCGCCAGCAGCTTGGCCTCGGCGGACCGGCCGAGAACCTACGAGCAGTACTTC
cdr3_aa: CASSLASADRPRTYEQYF
d_call: NA
clone_size: NA
cdr3_length: 18
j_call: TRBJ2-7
v_call: TRBV5-1

cdr3_nt: TGTGCCAGCAGCGTAGCGACGACAGAAGTCTATGGCTACACCTTC
cdr3_aa: CASSVATTEVYGYTF
d_call: NA
clone_size: once
cdr3_length: 15
j_call: TRBJ1-2
v_call: TRBV9

cdr3_nt: TGTGCCAGCAGTTTCGACAGGTACACAGATACGCAGTATTTT
cdr3_aa: CASSFDRYTDTQYF
d_call: NA
clone_size: NA
cdr3_length: 14
j_call: TRBJ2-3
v_call: TRBV28

cdr3_nt: TGTGCCAGCAGTGAGGTTATGGTCGACAGGGGAAAAGCCCAGCATTTT
cdr3_aa: CASSEVMVDRGKAQHF
d_call: TRBD1
clone_size: NA
cdr3_length: 16
j_call: TRBJ1-5
v_call: TRBV2

cdr3_nt: TGTGCCAGCAGCTTGCCGGGACAGGGGTGGAATGAGCAGTTCTTC
cdr3_aa: CASSLPGQGWNEQFF
d_call: TRBD1
clone_size: NA
cdr3_length: 15
j_call: TRBJ2-1
v_call: TRBV7-2

cdr3_nt: TGCGCCAGCAGCCAAGGGGCCATGAACACTGAAGCTTTCTTT
cdr3_aa: CASSQGAMNTEAFF
d_call: NA
clone_size: NA
cdr3_length: 14
j_call: TRBJ1-1
v_call: TRBV4-1

cdr3_nt: TGTGCCACCAGCGACCCAGGAGGCAAATCTTTCACAGATACGCAGTATTTT
cdr3_aa: CATSDPGGKSFTDTQYF
d_call: NA
clone_size: once
cdr3_length: 17
j_call: TRBJ2-3
v_call: TRBV15

cdr3_nt: TGCGCCAGCAGCCAAGATCTAAGGGACCGCCTGGGCTACACCTTC
cdr3_aa: CASSQDLRDRLGYTF
d_call: NA
clone_size: medium-sized
cdr3_length: 15
j_call: TRBJ1-2
v_call: TRBV4-3

cdr3_nt: TGTGCCAGCAGTCGGGTAGCGGGCACAGATACGCAGTATTTT
cdr3_aa: CASSRVAGTDTQYF
d_call: NA
clone_size: once
cdr3_length: 14
j_call: TRBJ2-3
v_call: TRBV28

cdr3_nt: TGCGCCAGCAGCTCGGGGGGCCTCGATGAGCAGTTCTTC
cdr3_aa: CASSSGGLDEQFF
d_call: NA
clone_size: NA
cdr3_length: 13
j_call: TRBJ2-1
v_call: TRBV5-1

cdr3_nt: TGTGCCAGCAGCTTAGGGGGGGATAGCTCCTACGAGCAGTACTTC
cdr3_aa: CASSLGGDSSYEQYF
d_call: NA
clone_size: NA
cdr3_length: 15
j_call: TRBJ2-7
v_call: TRBV7-8

cdr3_nt: TGTGCCAGCAGCTTAATAGCGGGGAGCTCCTACGAGCAGTACTTC
cdr3_aa: CASSLIAGSSYEQYF
d_call: TRBD2
clone_size: NA
cdr3_length: 15
j_call: TRBJ2-7
v_call: TRBV7-2

cdr3_nt: TGTGCCAGCAGCCAAAGCCGGGACATTAGCACAGATACGCAGTATTTT
cdr3_aa: CASSQSRDISTDTQYF
d_call: NA
clone_size: NA
cdr3_length: 16
j_call: TRBJ2-3
v_call: TRBV7-9

cdr3_nt: TGTGCCAGCAGTCGCACTAGCGGGAGGGCCCAGGTGGACAATGAGCAGTTCTTC
cdr3_aa: CASSRTSGRAQVDNEQFF
d_call: TRBD2
clone_size: once
cdr3_length: 18
j_call: TRBJ2-1
v_call: TRBV27

cdr3_nt: TGCGCCAGTTCCCTGGGCCCCAGCAATCAGCCCCAGCATTTT
cdr3_aa: CASSLGPSNQPQHF
d_call: NA
clone_size: NA
cdr3_length: 14
j_call: TRBJ1-5
v_call: TRBV19

cdr3_nt: TGTGCCAGCAGCCCGGTTACGGGTCCGGACAATGAGCAGTTCTTC
cdr3_aa: CASSPVTGPDNEQFF
d_call: NA
clone_size: once
cdr3_length: 15
j_call: TRBJ2-1
v_call: TRBV7-3

cdr3_nt: TGTGCCAGTAGTTCCCCTTATCTGGACAGGGGGCCCGGCGAGCAGTACTTC
cdr3_aa: CASSSPYLDRGPGEQYF
d_call: TRBD1
clone_size: NA
cdr3_length: 17
j_call: TRBJ2-7
v_call: TRBV19

cdr3_nt: TGTGCCAGCACCGGCGTCCGGGACGGGCTTTTGACACCCCTCCACTTT
cdr3_aa: CASTGVRDGLLTPLHF
d_call: NA
clone_size: NA
cdr3_length: 16
j_call: TRBJ1-6
v_call: TRBV5-6

cdr3_nt: TGTGCCAGCACAGAGAATGGGGACAGGGGAGAATATGGCTACACCTTC
cdr3_aa: CASTENGDRGEYGYTF
d_call: TRBD1
clone_size: NA
cdr3_length: 16
j_call: TRBJ1-2
v_call: TRBV5-8

cdr3_nt: TGTGCCAGCAGTAGGGACATTAACTATGGCTACACCTTC
cdr3_aa: CASSRDINYGYTF
d_call: NA
clone_size: NA
cdr3_length: 13
j_call: TRBJ1-2
v_call: TRBV27

cdr3_nt: TGTGCCAGCTCAGAGGAGGACGGAGTCTATGGCTACACCTTC
cdr3_aa: CASSEEDGVYGYTF
d_call: NA
clone_size: NA
cdr3_length: 14
j_call: TRBJ1-2
v_call: TRBV4-2